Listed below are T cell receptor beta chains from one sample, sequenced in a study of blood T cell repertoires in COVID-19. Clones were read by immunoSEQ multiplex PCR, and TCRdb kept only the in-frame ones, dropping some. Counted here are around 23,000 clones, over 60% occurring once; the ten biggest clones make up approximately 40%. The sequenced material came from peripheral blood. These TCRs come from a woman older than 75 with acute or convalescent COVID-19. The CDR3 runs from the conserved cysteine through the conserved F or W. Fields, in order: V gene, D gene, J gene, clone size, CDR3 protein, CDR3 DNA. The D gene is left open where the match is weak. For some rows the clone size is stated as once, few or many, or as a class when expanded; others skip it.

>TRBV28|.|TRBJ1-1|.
CASLRDGGTEAFF
TGTGCCAGCTTGAGGGATGGCGGCACTGAAGCTTTCTTT
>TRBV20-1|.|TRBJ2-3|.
CSALRGDTQYF
TGCAGTGCTCTCCGGGGAGATACGCAGTATTTT
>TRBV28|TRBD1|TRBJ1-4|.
CASTTLPGQMDEKLFF
TGTGCCAGCACTACCTTACCGGGACAGATGGATGAAAAACTGTTTTTT
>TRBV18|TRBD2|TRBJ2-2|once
CASSKAGDTGELFF
TGTGCCAGCTCAAAGGCGGGAGACACCGGGGAGCTGTTTTTT
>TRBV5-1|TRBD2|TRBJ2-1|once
CASSLPSGGYNEQFF
TGCGCCAGCAGCTTACCTAGCGGGGGGTACAATGAGCAGTTCTTC
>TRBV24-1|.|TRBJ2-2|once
CATSSPTENTGELFF
TGTGCCACCAGTAGCCCGACAGAGAACACCGGGGAGCTGTTTTTT
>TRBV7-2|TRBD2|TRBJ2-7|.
CASSPGLASSKEQYF
TGTGCCAGCAGCCCGGGACTAGCGAGCTCGAAGGAGCAGTACTTC
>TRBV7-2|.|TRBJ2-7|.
CASSLDSEQYF
TGTGCCAGCAGCTTAGATAGCGAGCAGTACTTC
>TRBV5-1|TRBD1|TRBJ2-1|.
CASSTGQGAVREQFF
TGCGCCAGCAGCACCGGACAGGGGGCCGTCAGGGAGCAGTTCTTC
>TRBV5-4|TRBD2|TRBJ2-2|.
CASSLPSGDTGELFF
TGTGCCAGCAGCTTGCCTAGCGGAGACACCGGGGAGCTGTTTTTT
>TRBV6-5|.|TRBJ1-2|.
CASSPEGGKGYTF
TGTGCCAGCAGCCCCGAAGGGGGTAAAGGCTACACCTTC
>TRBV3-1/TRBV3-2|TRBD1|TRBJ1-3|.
CASSQAWRRGSSGNTIYF
TGTGCCAGCAGCCAAGCTTGGCGCAGGGGGTCCTCTGGAAACACCATATATTTT
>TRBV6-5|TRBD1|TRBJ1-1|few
CASNMDRADTEAFF
TGTGCCAGCAACATGGACAGGGCTGACACTGAAGCTTTCTTT
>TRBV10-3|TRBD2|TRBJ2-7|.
CAISDYSGRATYEQYF
TGTGCCATCAGTGACTATAGCGGGAGGGCTACCTACGAGCAGTACTTC
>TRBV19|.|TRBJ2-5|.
CASSTGYQETQYF
TGTGCCAGTAGTACAGGGTACCAAGAGACCCAGTACTTC
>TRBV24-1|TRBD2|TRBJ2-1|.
CATSGTSGRGNNEQFF
TGTGCCACCAGCGGGACTAGCGGGAGAGGAAACAATGAGCAGTTCTTC
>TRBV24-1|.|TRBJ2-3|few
CATRDTSTDTQYF
TGTGCCACCAGGGACACCAGCACAGATACGCAGTATTTT
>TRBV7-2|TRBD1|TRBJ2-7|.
CASSLVGTGYGAWGYEQYF
TGTGCCAGCAGCTTAGTCGGGACAGGGTATGGAGCTTGGGGCTACGAGCAGTACTTC
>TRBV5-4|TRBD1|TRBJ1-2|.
CASSNNRQGRTGYTF
TGTGCCAGCAGCAACAATCGACAGGGGAGGACTGGCTACACCTTC
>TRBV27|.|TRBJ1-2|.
CASSSIPGQRYGYTF
TGTGCCAGCAGTTCCATTCCGGGACAACGGTACGGCTACACCTTC
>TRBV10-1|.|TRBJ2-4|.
CASCGEGENIQYF
TGCGCCAGCTGTGGTGAGGGGGAAAACATTCAGTACTTC
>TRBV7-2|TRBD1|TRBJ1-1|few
CASSYQGADTEAFF
TGTGCCAGCAGCTACCAGGGGGCGGATACTGAAGCTTTCTTT
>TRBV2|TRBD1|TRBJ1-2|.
CASRPDREIYGYTF
TGTGCCAGCAGACCGGACAGGGAGATTTATGGCTACACCTTC
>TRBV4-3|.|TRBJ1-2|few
CASSQGGSRAGDGYTF
TGCGCCAGCAGCCAAGGGGGTTCGAGGGCTGGGGATGGCTACACCTTC
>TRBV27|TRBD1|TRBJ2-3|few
CASSPGTGGYTQYF
TGTGCCAGCAGTCCCGGGACAGGGGGATATACGCAGTATTTT
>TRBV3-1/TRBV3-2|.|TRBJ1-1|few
CASSQESDTSNTEAFF
TGTGCCAGCAGCCAAGAATCGGACACCTCGAACACTGAAGCTTTCTTT
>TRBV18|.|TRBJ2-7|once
CASSPLGSGLSSYEQYF
TGTGCCAGCTCACCACTGGGGAGCGGGCTTAGCTCCTACGAGCAGTACTTC
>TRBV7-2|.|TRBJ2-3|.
CASSLVSGLTDTQYF
TGTGCCAGCAGCTTAGTTAGCGGACTCACAGATACGCAGTATTTT